Shown below are 9 T cell receptor beta chains from a single sample sequenced in a study of T cells in Graves' hyperthyroidism and ophthalmopathy. RNA transcripts served as the template for amplifying TCR beta CDR3 regions. When the TCR CDR3 underwent first-round RT-PCR, the HTBI primer set was used. TCRdb passed the multiplex PCR reads through MiXCR, listing each CDR3 protein once. The sample holds 650,000 to 700,000 distinct CDR3 sequences, 17% seen once. Sample: blood. These receptors originate from a man over 45 with Graves' hyperthyroidism.

The table lists this clonotype with a few counts. The chain carries TRBV9 and TRBJ2-3; 9 positions match TRBD2. The CDR3 runs to 15 residues. The J segment lost 0 bases and the V segment lost 3 bases, leaving 2 bases of the junction unmatched. CDR1 and CDR2 (germline): SGDLS, YYNGEE. The CDR3 DNA sequence: TGTGCCAGCAGCGCCGGGACTAGCAGCACAGATACGCAGTATTTT. This sequence encodes CASSAGTSSTDTQYF.

This sequence joins TRBV2 and TRBJ1-1, with 7 bases that match TRBD1. CDR3 length: 15 amino acids. Germline values: CDR1 SNHLY, CDR2 FYNNEI. V lost 10 bases to trimming and J lost 1 base; unmatched junction nucleotides: 12. In DNA form, the CDR3 reads TGTGCCACCCTACGGCCGGGACAGAGGAACACTGAAGCTTTCTTT. Translating gives CATLRPGQRNTEAFF.

This clonotype was detected ten times or more. V usage is TRBV10-1 and J usage is TRBJ1-6; D is unclear. CDR1 is WNHNN, CDR2 SYGVQD, per germline (reference sequence). The CDR3 sequence is 15 residues long. Trimming left V 2 bases short and J 0 bases short, with 5 bases between. The CDR3 is CASSEENSYNSPLHF. For the CDR3, the DNA is TGCGCCAGCAGTGAGGAGAACTCCTATAATTCACCCCTCCACTTT.

This clonotype has at least ten counts. The rearrangement uses TRBV30 and TRBJ2-7; 9 nucleotides line up with TRBD1. Trimming at V came to 4 bases and at J to 7 bases, leaving 11 bases not matched to a gene. CDR3 size: 14 residues. CDR1 and CDR2 (germline): GTSNPN, SVGIG (reference sequence). DNA of the CDR3: TGTGCCTGGAACCATGGACAGACAGGGGGGGAGCAGTACTTC. This encodes CAWNHGQTGGEQYF.

The chain recombines TRBV20-1 with TRBJ2-5, with D maybe TRBD1 (5 bases). CDR3 length: 14 residues. Germline V gives CDR1 DFQATT, CDR2 SNEGSKA (reference sequence). Trimming stripped 2 bases from V and 0 bases from J, with 10 bases between. The CDR3, as DNA: TGCAGTGCTAGACAGGGAATTCACCAAGAGACCCAGTACTTC. Its translation: CSARQGIHQETQYF.

Note on this clonotype: This may arise from a read error, as a much more abundant clone is one base away. This chain links TRBV20-1 with TRBJ2-7; D perhaps matches TRBD2 (5 bases). Trimming took 0 bases from V and 5 from J, leaving 11 bases between them. The CDR3 totals 13 residues. CDR1 DFQATT and CDR2 SNEGSKA come from the germline V gene (reference sequence). In DNA, the CDR3 is TGCAGTGCTAGAGATGCGGGTCAGGACGAGCAGTACTTC. Amino acids: CSARDAGQDEQYF.

In its sample, this clonotype was seen many times. The chain joins TRBV25-1 to TRBJ2-1; TRBD1 agrees at 11 bases. With V trimmed by 3 bases and J by 4 bases, 8 bases remained unmatched. The CDR3 contains 17 residues. The V gene's germline CDR1 is MGHDK and CDR2 SYGVNS. As DNA, the CDR3 is TGTGCCAGCAGTGACTGGACAGGGGGCGCGGGATACAATGAGCAGTTCTTC. Amino acids: CASSDWTGGAGYNEQFF.

This clonotype was counted many times. This sequence joins TRBV2 and TRBJ2-5; 7 nucleotides match TRBD1. V trimming: 6 bases; J trimming: 13 bases; junction bases outside the gene matches: 8. CDR3 size: 11 residues. The germline V gene has CDR1 SNHLY and CDR2 FYNNEI. The CDR3 sequence: CASSETGLGYF. DNA of the CDR3: TGTGCCAGCAGCGAGACAGGGTTGGGGTACTTC.

This clonotype was seen many times. The rearrangement uses TRBV13 and TRBJ1-2; D remains ambiguous. With 2 bases removed from V and 4 bases from J, the gap between germline ends came to 8 bases. Per the germline V gene, CDR1 is PRHDT and CDR2 is FYEKMQ (reference sequence). This CDR3 is 13 amino acids long. CDR3 in DNA: TGTGCCAGCAGCTTATATGAAGGCTATGGCTACACCTTC. Translated, it gives CASSLYEGYGYTF.